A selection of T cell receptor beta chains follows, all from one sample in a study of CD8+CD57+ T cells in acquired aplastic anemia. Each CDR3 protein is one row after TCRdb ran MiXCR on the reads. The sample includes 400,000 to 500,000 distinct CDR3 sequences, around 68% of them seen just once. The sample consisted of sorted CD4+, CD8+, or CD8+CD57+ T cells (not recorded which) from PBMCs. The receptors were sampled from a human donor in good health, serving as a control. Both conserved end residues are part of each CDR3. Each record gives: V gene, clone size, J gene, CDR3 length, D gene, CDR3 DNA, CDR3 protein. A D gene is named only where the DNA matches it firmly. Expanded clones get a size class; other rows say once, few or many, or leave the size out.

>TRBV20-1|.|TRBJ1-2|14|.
TGCAGTGCCCTTCAGGTGTGGACTGAAGATGGCTACACCTTC
CSALQVWTEDGYTF
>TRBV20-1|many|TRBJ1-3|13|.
TGCAGTGCTCGGCGGGACTCTGGAAACACCATATATTTT
CSARRDSGNTIYF
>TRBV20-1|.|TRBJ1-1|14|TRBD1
TGCGGTGCTAGAGATGGGACAGTTAACACTGAAGCTCTCTTT
CGARDGTVNTEALF
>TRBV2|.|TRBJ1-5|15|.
TGTGCCAGCACCACGCACCACTCTGGGATCAAAGCCCAGCATTTT
CASTTHHSGIKAQHF
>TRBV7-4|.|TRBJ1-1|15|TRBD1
TGTGCCAGCAGCCCTACGGGACAGATGAACACTGAATCTTTCTTT
CASSPTGQMNTESFF
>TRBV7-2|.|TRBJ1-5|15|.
TGTGCCAGCAACCCTGGCGGGGGGCAGACCCAGCACCTCCATTTT
CASNPGGGQTQHLHF
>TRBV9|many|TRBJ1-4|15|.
TGTGCCAGCAGCGGCAACCAGGGGATTAATGAAAAACTGTTTTTT
CASSGNQGINEKLFF
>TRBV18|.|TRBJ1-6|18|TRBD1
TGTGCCAGCTCACCATATGACCAGGGGGCCCTCCCTAATTCACCCCTCCACTTT
CASSPYDQGALPNSPLHF
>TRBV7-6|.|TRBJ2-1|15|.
TGTGCCAGCAGCTTAACAGCGAGCTCCTACAATGAGCAGTTCTTC
CASSLTASSYNEQFF
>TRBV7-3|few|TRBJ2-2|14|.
TGTGCCAGCAGCGGGTCTCGAAACACCGGGGAGCTGTTTTTT
CASSGSRNTGELFF
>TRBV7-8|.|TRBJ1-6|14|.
TGTGCCAGCAGCCTGTTGGGGGGGCATGAGCAGTTCTTCTTT
CASSLLGGHEQFFF
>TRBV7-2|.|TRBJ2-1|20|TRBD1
TGTGCCAGCAGCTTAGTGGCGGGCCAGGGGGCGCCGAGCGGCTACAATGAGCAGTTCTTC
CASSLVAGQGAPSGYNEQFF
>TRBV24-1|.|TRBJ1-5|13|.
TGTGCCACCAGTGATTGGAGGTACCAGCCCCAGCATTTT
CATSDWRYQPQHF
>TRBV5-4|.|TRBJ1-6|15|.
TGTGCCAGCAGCTTGGTCGGGAGGACGGACTCACCCCTCCACTTT
CASSLVGRTDSPLHF
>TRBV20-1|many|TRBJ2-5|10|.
TGCAGTGCAGGGGGAGAGACCCAGTACTTC
CSAGGETQYF
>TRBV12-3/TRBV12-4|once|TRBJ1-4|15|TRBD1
TGTGCCAGCAGTGGACGGACAGGGAGGGATGAAAAACTGTTTTTT
CASSGRTGRDEKLFF
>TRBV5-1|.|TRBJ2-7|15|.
TGTGCCAGCACAGTGGTAATAGGCAGCAGCTACGAGCAGTACTTC
CASTVVIGSSYEQYF
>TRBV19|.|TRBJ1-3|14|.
TGTGCCAGTAGTGTAGCGGGGGCTGGAAACACCATATATTTT
CASSVAGAGNTIYF
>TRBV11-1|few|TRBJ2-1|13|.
TGTGCTAGCAGCATGGGGGGCGCGAATGAGCAGTTCTTC
CASSMGGANEQFF
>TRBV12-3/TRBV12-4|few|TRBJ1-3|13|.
TGTGCCAGCAGTTGGGGGCTCGGGGACACCATATATTTT
CASSWGLGDTIYF
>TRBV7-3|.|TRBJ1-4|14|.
TGTGCCAGCAGCGTGGGGGCGGTTGGGGAATCACCCCTTTTT
CASSVGAVGESPLF
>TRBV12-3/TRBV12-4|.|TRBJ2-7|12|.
TGTGCCAGCAGCGTAGCGAGGTACGAGCAGTACTTC
CASSVARYEQYF
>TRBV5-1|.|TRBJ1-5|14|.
TGCGCCAGCAGCTTTGTCCACAGAACCCAGCCCCAGCATTTT
CASSFVHRTQPQHF
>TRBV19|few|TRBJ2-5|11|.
TGTGCCAGTAGGTCATCGGAGACCCAGTACTTC
CASRSSETQYF
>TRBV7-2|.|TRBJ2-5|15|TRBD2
TGTGCCAGCAGCTTAGGGGGCGGGGGGGACGAGACCCAGTACTTC
CASSLGGGGDETQYF
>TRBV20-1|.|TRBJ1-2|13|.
TGCAGTGCTCACCGTAGCACTGAAGCTTGCTACACCTTC
CSAHRSTEACYTF
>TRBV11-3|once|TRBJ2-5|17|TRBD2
TGTGCCAGCAGCTTAGATCTAGCGGGTTCAAACCAAGAGACCCAGTACTTC
CASSLDLAGSNQETQYF
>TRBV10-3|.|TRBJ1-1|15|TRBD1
TGTGCCAGCAGCGAAACAGGGGCCCGGAGGGCTGAAGCTTTCTTT
CASSETGARRAEAFF
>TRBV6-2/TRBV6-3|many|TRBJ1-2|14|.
TGTGCCAGCAGTTACTCAGGTCTGGACTATGGCTACACCTTC
CASSYSGLDYGYTF
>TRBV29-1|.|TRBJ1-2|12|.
TGCAGCGTGTCGGGGGGCGGTCATGGCTACACCTTC
CSVSGGGHGYTF
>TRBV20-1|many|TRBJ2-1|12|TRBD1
TGCAGTGCCGACAGGGGGCGAAATGAGCAGTTCTTC
CSADRGRNEQFF
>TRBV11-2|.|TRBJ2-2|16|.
TGTGCCAGCAGCTTAGAGGCGGGGGCAGGGGTCGGGGAGCTGTTTTTT
CASSLEAGAGVGELFF
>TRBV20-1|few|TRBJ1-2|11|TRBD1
TGCAGTGCCCAGGACAGGGGACGCTACACCTTC
CSAQDRGRYTF
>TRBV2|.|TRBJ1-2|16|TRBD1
TGTGCCAGCAGCTCTAGACAGGGTTATACTAACCATGGCTACACTTTC
CASSSRQGYTNHGYTF
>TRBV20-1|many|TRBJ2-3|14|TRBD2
TGCAGTGTCGCCTTAGCGGGGGGCACAGATACGCAGTATTTT
CSVALAGGTDTQYF
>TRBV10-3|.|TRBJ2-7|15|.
TGTGCCATCAGTGACCAGCAGGGAGCTAATTCTCCGCAGTACTTC
CAISDQQGANSPQYF
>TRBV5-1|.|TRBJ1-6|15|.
TGCGCCAGCAGCATGGAGTCGGACACTATTTCACCCCTCCACTTT
CASSMESDTISPLHF
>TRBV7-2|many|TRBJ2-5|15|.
TGTGCCAGCAGTCCCAGGCCTCTGCCGCAAGAGACCCAGTACTTC
CASSPRPLPQETQYF
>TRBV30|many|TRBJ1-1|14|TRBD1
TGTGCCTGGAGTTCAACGGGACAGGGGGCTGAAGCTTTCTTT
CAWSSTGQGAEAFF
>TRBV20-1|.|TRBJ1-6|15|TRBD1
TGCAGTGCTAGGGGCGGGACAGGGGAGGAATCACCCCTCCACTTT
CSARGGTGEESPLHF
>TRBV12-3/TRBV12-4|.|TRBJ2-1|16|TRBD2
TGTGCCAGCAGCTTCCGGACTAGCGGGCCCCACAATGAGCAGTTCTTC
CASSFRTSGPHNEQFF
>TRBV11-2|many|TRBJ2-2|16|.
TGTGCCAGCAGCTTAGATGGGGCAGGGCGGACCGGGGAGCTGTTTTTT
CASSLDGAGRTGELFF
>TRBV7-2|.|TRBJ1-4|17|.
TGTGCCAGCAGCTCCCAGGGAGGGGATCAGCCTAATGAAAAACTGTTTTTT
CASSSQGGDQPNEKLFF
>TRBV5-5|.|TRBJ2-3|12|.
TGTGCCAGCAGCTACGGACTATATACGCAGTATTTT
CASSYGLYTQYF
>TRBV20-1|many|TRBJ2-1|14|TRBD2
TGCAGTGCGAGGACTAGCGGGACCTACAATGAGCAGTTCTTC
CSARTSGTYNEQFF
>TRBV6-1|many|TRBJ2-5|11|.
TGTGCCAGCGAAATCGGGGAGACCCAGTACTTC
CASEIGETQYF
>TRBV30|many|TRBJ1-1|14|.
TGTGCCTGGAGTGTACTAGGGAGGGACACTGAAGCTTTCTTT
CAWSVLGRDTEAFF
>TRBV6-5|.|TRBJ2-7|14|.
TGTGCCAGCAGTTACGGCTCGGGAACCTACGAGCAGTACTTC
CASSYGSGTYEQYF
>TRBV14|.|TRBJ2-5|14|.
TGTGCCAGCAGCCAAGGACATGTTGTAGCCTACGAGCACTTC
CASSQGHVVAYEHF
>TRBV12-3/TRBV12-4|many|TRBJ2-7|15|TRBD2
TGTGCCAGCAGTTTGGATAGCGGGACTTCCTACGAGCAGTACTTC
CASSLDSGTSYEQYF
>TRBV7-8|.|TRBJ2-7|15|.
.
CASSLPGGEQYFGHF
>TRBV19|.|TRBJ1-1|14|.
TGTGCCAGTCGCACTCAGGGAATGAGTACTGAAGCTTTCTTT
CASRTQGMSTEAFF
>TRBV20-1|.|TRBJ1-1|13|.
TGCAGTGCTAGTTGGGGTTGCAATTCACAAGCTTTCTTT
CSASWGCNSQAFF